The sequence of this T cell receptor beta chain was determined in a study of shared clonotypes between healthy human individuals. CDR1 is SGDLS and CDR2 is YYNGEE in the germline V gene. This CDR3 comprises 15 residues. V trimming: 3 bases; J trimming: 3 bases; junction bases outside the gene matches: 5. Donation came from healthy HIV-negative adults that had no recent acute infections or vaccinations. Each sample came from a Caucasian adult donor living in Nashville, Tennessee. Profiling relied on immunoSEQ multiplex PCR, and the TCRdb table lists in-frame clones only, not all of them. The profile shows hundreds of thousands of clones, around 77% of them singletons.

This receptor was identified in a woman aged 40 to 50 in good health. Some clones in this sample may be carry-over from other donors' samples. The genes are TRBV9 and TRBJ2-7, with 11 positions matching TRBD2. Material for sequencing was PBMCs. In DNA, the CDR3 is TGTGCCAGCAGCGCTGGACTAGCGGGCCTCTACGAGCAGTACTTC. This translates into CASSAGLAGLYEQYF. The full variable domain, in which reference TRBV9 and TRBJ2-7 provide the parts outside the CDR3, is DSGVTQTPKHLITATGQRVTLRCSPRSGDLSVYWYQQSLDQGLQFLIQYYNGEERAKGNILERFSAQQFPDLHSELNLSSLELGDSALYFCASSAGLAGLYEQYFGPGTRLTVT.